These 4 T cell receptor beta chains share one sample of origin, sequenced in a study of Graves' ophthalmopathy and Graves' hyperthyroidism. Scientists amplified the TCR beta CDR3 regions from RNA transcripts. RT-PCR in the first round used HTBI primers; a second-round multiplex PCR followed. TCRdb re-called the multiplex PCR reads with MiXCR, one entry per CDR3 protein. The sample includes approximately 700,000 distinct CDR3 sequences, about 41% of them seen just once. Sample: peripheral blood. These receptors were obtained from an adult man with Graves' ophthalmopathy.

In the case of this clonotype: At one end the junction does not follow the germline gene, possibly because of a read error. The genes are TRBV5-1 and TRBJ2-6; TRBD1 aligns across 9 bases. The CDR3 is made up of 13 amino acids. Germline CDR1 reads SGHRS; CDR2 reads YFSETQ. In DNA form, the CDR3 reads TGTGCCAGCAGGGGACAGGGAGGGAACGTCCTGACTTTC. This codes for CASRGQGGNVLTF.

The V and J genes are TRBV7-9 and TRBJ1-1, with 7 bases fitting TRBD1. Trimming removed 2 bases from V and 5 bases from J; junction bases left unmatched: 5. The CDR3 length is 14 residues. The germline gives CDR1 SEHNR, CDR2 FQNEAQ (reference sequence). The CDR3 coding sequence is TGTGCCAGCAGCTTACCATACAGGGGAACTGAAGCTTTCTTT. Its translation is CASSLPYRGTEAFF.

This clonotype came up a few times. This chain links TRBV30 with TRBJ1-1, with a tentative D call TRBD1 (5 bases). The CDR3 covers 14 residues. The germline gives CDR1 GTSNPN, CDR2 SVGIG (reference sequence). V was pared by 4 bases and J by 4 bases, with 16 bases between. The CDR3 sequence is CAWIRQGSGTEAFF. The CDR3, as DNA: TGTGCCTGGATCCGTCAGGGTTCTGGCACTGAAGCTTTCTTT.

As DNA, the CDR3 is TGTGCTGCACAGGGGGCCTATGGCTACACCTTC. Translation gives CAAQGAYGYTF. The chain is built from TRBV7-8 and TRBJ1-2; 9 nucleotides align to TRBD1. Germline assignment: CDR1 SGHVS and CDR2 FQNEAQ. The CDR3 is 11 residues long.